This T cell receptor (beta chain) was sequenced during a study of regulatory T cells. The CDR3 spans 13 residues. Trimming took off 2 bases at V and 8 bases at J, with 12 bases between the two ends. Germline lookup yields CDR1 MDHEN and CDR2 SYDVKM. General study findings and limits: Regulatory T cells from CD3G-deficient patients were less diverse than autologous conventional CD4+ cells and control regulatory cells. Patient repertoires had restricted TRB V-J pairs and skewed V and J usage, most in Tregs. Compared with controls, patient regulatory T-cell samples yielded roughly tenfold fewer unique productive reads.

The primer mix had 52 TRBV and 13 TRBJ primers. The data were produced by immunoSEQ multiplex PCR, yet TCRdb's version contains in-frame clones alone and is incomplete. Of 4,100 or so clones in the sample, about 91% are singletons; the top ten hold roughly 2.5%. As regards this clone: Its antigen is currently unknown.

The V and J genes are TRBV28 and TRBJ1-2; D unresolved. The sample taken for sequencing was CD4+ Tregs sorted from blood. The sequence was obtained from a child aged 2-15 years with CD3G deficiency. The CDR3 reads CASSLEPRVGYTF. In nucleotides, the CDR3 is TGTGCCAGCAGTTTAGAACCAAGGGTCGGCTACACCTTC.